This T cell receptor (beta chain) was profiled in a study of regulatory T cells in long-lasting Graves disease. Study context: Persistent cases took antithyroid drugs over 5 years and stayed TSH receptor antibody positive.

The time point was: persistent/refractory GD, antithyroid drugs over 5 years with positive TRAb. Researchers made the TCR library from RNA that was extracted from PBMCs. The authors diagnosed Graves' disease using American Thyroid Association guidelines. This CDR3 has 14 residues. V was cut by 5 bases and J by 8 bases, with 18 bases left in between. The germline CDR1 and CDR2 sequences are MNHNS and SASEGT. Library construction for TCR beta used iRepertoire HTBI primers and Arm-PCR of CDR3 regions. MiXCR, applied by TCRdb to the multiplex PCR reads, yields one record per CDR3 protein. The table has some 420,000 distinct CDR3 sequences, about 22% seen once.

The TCR sequence derives from a female donor with Graves disease. J is TRBJ1-2 and V is TRBV6-1; unclear D gene. The sequenced sample was peripheral blood mononuclear cells (PBMCs), obtained when the disease was refractory, from a patient treated with antithyroid drugs. The CDR3 DNA is TGTGCCAGCAGTCCTCCGGGATCTAGAGAAGGCTACACCTTC. This translates into CASSPPGSREGYTF.